This entry lists 5 T cell receptor beta chains sequenced from one sample in a study of CD8+ T cells in alopecia areata. Following RNA extraction, reverse transcription yielded cDNA that acted as the sequencing template. TCRdb's copy holds only in-frame clones and misses some; the assay was immunoSEQ multiplex PCR. The sample records 200,000 to 250,000 clones, about three fifths being singletons. Treatment described: oral pan-JAK inhibitor, 5-10 mg twice daily. The material was CD4+ T cells sorted from blood, obtained at week 4, from a patient treated with tofacitinib. These receptors were obtained from a human donor with alopecia areata.

The chain carries TRBV2 and TRBJ2-3; D gene unclear. Germline V lookup: CDR1 SNHLY, CDR2 FYNNEI. V was clipped by 2 bases and J by 4 bases, with 13 bases between them. The CDR3 extends over 15 amino acids. CDR3 loop: CASSEYAVGSDTQYF. As DNA, the CDR3 is TGTGCCAGCAGTGAATATGCGGTAGGGTCAGATACGCAGTATTTT.

The gene calls are TRBV28 and TRBJ1-5, with D tentatively TRBD1 (6 bases). The length of the CDR3 is 15 residues. Germline assignment: CDR1 MDHEN and CDR2 SYDVKM. V gave up 5 bases and J gave up 6 bases, with 17 bases separating them. DNA of the CDR3: TGTGCCAGCAGTCCCTCGGGGGGCTCTGGTCAGCCCCAGCATTTT. This translates into CASSPSGGSGQPQHF.

This sequence joins TRBV6-5 and TRBJ2-2; D not resolved. The CDR3 runs 12 residues. Germline loops: CDR1 MNHEY, CDR2 SVGAGI. Trimming pared 2 bases from V and 6 bases from J, leaving 4 bases between. In DNA, the CDR3 is TGTGCCAGCAGTTACGCTCCCGGGGAGCTGTTTTTT. This codes for CASSYAPGELFF.

The J gene is TRBJ2-7, the V gene TRBV29-1; the match to TRBD1 covers 7 bases. The V gene's germline CDR1 is SQVTM and CDR2 ANQGSEA. After removal of 5 bases from V and 0 bases from J, the junction contained 4 bases not matched to a gene. The length of the CDR3 is 13 residues. CDR3 in DNA: TGCAGCGTTAGCCCAGGGGGCTCCTACGAGCAGTACTTC. Translation gives CSVSPGGSYEQYF.

This clone was observed once. This sequence joins TRBV6-5 and TRBJ1-2; D gene unclear. This CDR3 contains 16 residues. V was clipped by 4 bases and J by 7 bases, with 22 bases between them. Germline CDR1 and CDR2: MNHEY and SVGAGI. CDR3 DNA: TGTGCCAGCAGTTCCGTTGAAGGGATGCGGTGGGGTGGCTACACCTTC. This codes for CASSSVEGMRWGGYTF.